This TCR beta chain was identified during a study of PD-L1 blockade in urothelial cancer. Study background: Most patients, about 85% of the roughly 30, were males with bladder-origin cancer. Study-wide results and limits: It was durable-benefit patients whose tumor-associated blood clones expanded more at 3 weeks. A pretreatment blood TCR clonality that fell below the median predicted better progression-free and overall survival.

Time point in this sample: pretreatment peripheral blood. Method: immunoSEQ multiplex PCR; TCRdb's copy keeps in-frame clones and lacks some. The repertoire has about 95,000 clones, about nine tenths of them found once; the top ten carry about 2%. CDR3 length: 14 amino acids. Germline CDR1 is MDHEN and CDR2 is SYDVKM. V was cut by 7 bases and J by 7 bases, with 16 bases left in between. Regarding this clone: Its antigen is unidentified.

The sequence was collected from a man aged 60 to 69 with urothelial cancer. Sequences were derived from PBMCs, sampled around atezolizumab (anti-PD-L1) treatment. The rearrangement links TRBV28 to TRBJ1-4; D is uncertain. The CDR3 spells CASNTGARSEKLFF. CDR3 nucleotides: TGTGCCAGCAATACGGGAGCCCGGAGTGAAAAACTGTTTTTT.